Sequencing of this TCR beta chain was carried out in a study of metastatic and nonmetastatic thyroid tumors (TCRdb year 2020). Broadly, across the study: Repertoires from peripheral blood and from tumor or nodule tissue samples of malignant and benign thyroid patients were compared. Study-wide conclusions, independent of this receptor: TCR beta diversity was reported as significantly higher in malignant tumors than in benign nodules, in both blood and tumor samples.

No treatment had been received by any patient before thyroid surgery. Patient clinical samples collected from about 2012 to 2019 were retrospectively analysed using T-cell receptor beta sequencing. Libraries were built with PCR. TCRdb lists the instrument as Illumina HiSeq 4000. High-throughput sequencing was used to profile the TCR beta-chain CDR3 region of each patient. In the authors' own workflow: A classifier to discriminate distant-metastatic papillary thyroid cancer patients was built from CDR3 differences across clinicopathological groups. Repertoire diversity was assessed with the Shannon index, and tumor-blood repertoire similarity with the Morisita-Horn index. TCRdb's own reprocessing of the public reads used fastp at Q25 and MiXCR and kept productive beta chains. TCRdb's processing, not the study's, gives the V and J calls here. This sample gives roughly 50,000 clones in total; 22% of them show up just once. The top ten clones comprise 3% to 4% of the sample.

Many counts were recorded for this clone. Its recognized antigen is unknown. Qualities for individual bases were not recorded, and no much larger clone is one base off. The CDR1 and CDR2 encoded by the germline V gene are LGHNT and FRNRAP. Deletion took 3 bases off V and 5 bases off J, with a span of 14 bases between the germline ends. The CDR3 has 15 amino acids, counting the end cysteine and phenylalanine. CDR3 DNA only is kept here, 45 bases in frame from base 1. The chain joins TRBV12-5 to TRBJ2-1; the D element could tentatively be TRBD1 or TRBD2, as 6 bases agree for each. This receptor was taken from a male donor with papillary thyroid cancer or a benign thyroid nodule (not recorded which). Some clones in this sample may be carry-over from other donors' samples. The sequencing sample was made of blood. Here is the DNA: TGTGCTAGTGGTTTCTACTGGGGGGCGGACAATGAGCAGTTCTTC. This translates into CASGFYWGADNEQFF.